The T cell receptor (beta chain) described here comes from a study of glioma-infiltrating T cells. Study-wide points: Non-neoplastic patients had below-expected tissue-blood divergence, while all gliomas exceeded expectation.

The iRepertoire nested amplicon-rescue multiplex PCR amplified TCR alpha and beta CDR3s from RNA. Input was roughly 85-450 ng of tissue mRNA or PBMC total RNA. TCRdb ran MiXCR on the multiplex PCR reads and lists one entry per CDR3 protein. The sample lists approximately 100,000 distinct CDR3 sequences; approximately 26% were seen once. V lost 4 bases and J lost 10; bases outside the gene matches: 18. The germline gives CDR1 SGHNT, CDR2 YYREEE (reference sequence). The CDR3 loop spans 18 amino acids. In the case of this clonotype: The antigen remains unidentified.

This TCR came from a human donor with low-grade glioma or glioblastoma, undergoing nonglioma brain surgery, or in good health (not recorded which). Sequencing was performed on glioma tissue, nonneoplastic brain tissue, or PBMCs (not recorded which). This rearrangement joins TRBV5-4 to TRBJ1-6, with TRBD1 matching 9 bases. CDR3 nucleotide sequence: TGTGCCAGCAGCCCAGTGGGGACAGGGCGCACCCTCAACTCACCCCTCCACTTT. Amino acids: CASSPVGTGRTLNSPLHF.